The next 26 T cell receptor beta chains were all read from a single sample in a study of shared clonotypes between healthy human individuals. CD45RO-negative, CCR7-positively selected cells formed the naive CD8 fraction, excluding terminally differentiated effector memory CD45RA+ cells. Clones were sequenced by immunoSEQ multiplex PCR, and TCRdb holds only the in-frame ones, with some missing. Of over 2,000,000 clones in the sample, around 93% were seen once. The sample was naive CD8+ T cells from PBMCs. The receptors shown here come from a young man in good health. Some clones in this sample may be carry-over from other donors' samples.

V gene TRBV28 combines with J gene TRBJ2-7; TRBD1 matches at 9 bases. The CDR3 contains 14 residues. Looked up from germline, CDR1 is MDHEN and CDR2 is SYDVKM. Trimming removed 7 bases from V and 5 bases from J; junction bases left unmatched: 9. The CDR3: CASTAGTGYHEQYF. The DNA of the CDR3 is TGTGCCAGCACCGCCGGGACAGGGTACCACGAGCAGTACTTC.

This rearrangement joins TRBV7-9 to TRBJ2-7; D perhaps matches TRBD2 (6 bases). Germline assignment: CDR1 SEHNR and CDR2 FQNEAQ (reference sequence). V dropped 5 bases and J dropped 6 bases, with 14 bases sitting between them. This CDR3 spans 13 amino acids. This CDR3 reads CASSPPTSPEQYF. For the CDR3, the DNA is TGTGCCAGCAGCCCCCCGACTAGTCCCGAGCAGTACTTC.

The rearrangement joins TRBV21-1 to TRBJ2-7. TRBV21-1 is a pseudogene segment. The CDR3 loop spans 15 amino acids. CDR3 in DNA: TGTGCCAGCAGCAAAGTCAGCAGCAGCCCCGGCGAGCAGTACTTC. Translation gives CASSKVSSSPGEQYF.

The chain is built from TRBV7-3 and TRBJ1-1; a weak D match, TRBD1 (6 bases). The V end was cut by 5 bases, the J end by 7 bases, with 17 bases between. This CDR3 comprises 14 residues. Germline V CDR1 and CDR2: SGHTA, FQGTGA. The CDR3 region has the DNA TGTGCCAGCAGCACCCACGGAGGGGGGGGTGAAGCTTTCTTT. This sequence encodes CASSTHGGGGEAFF.

A word on this clone: One end of the junction is discordant with germline, which a read error may explain. This sequence joins TRBV27 and TRBJ2-7; D not resolved. Germline V gives CDR1 MNHEY, CDR2 SMNVEV (reference sequence). This CDR3 region has 13 residues. The CDR3 sequence: CAGSLGIAYEQYF. The CDR3 coding sequence is TGTGCCGGCAGTCTTGGGATCGCCTACGAGCAGTACTTC.

This chain joins TRBV7-2 and TRBJ2-7; no clear D. V was clipped by 5 bases and J by 4 bases, with 18 bases between them. CDR3 size: 15 residues. Germline-derived CDR1 and CDR2 are SGHTA and FQGNSA. Here the CDR3 DNA reads TGTGCCAGCAGCCCCGGGTGGGTCTCTCAATACGAGCAGTACTTC. Translated: CASSPGWVSQYEQYF.

On this clone itself: This may be a read error, as it is one base from a much larger clone. The same CDR3 is also encoded by other DNA sequences in this sample. The gene calls are TRBV27 and TRBJ2-7; weak D call: TRBD2 (5 bases). CDR3 length equals 13 residues. Germline loops: CDR1 MNHEY, CDR2 SMNVEV (reference sequence). Trimming stripped 3 bases from V and 2 bases from J, with 8 bases between. The CDR3 region has the DNA TGTGCCAGCAGTTTTGGACTGACCTACGAGCAGTACTTC. The encoded protein is CASSFGLTYEQYF.

This chain connects TRBV5-6 to TRBJ2-1, with 12 bases lining up with TRBD2. The CDR3 has 15 residues. Germline CDR1 SGHDT, CDR2 YYEEEE. The V gene end was trimmed by 4 bases and the J gene end by 9 bases; junction bases not matched to a gene: 8. The CDR3 DNA reads as TGTGCCAGCAGCCCCACGGGACTAGCGGGTGTTGAGCAGTTCTTC. Translating it yields CASSPTGLAGVEQFF.

V gene TRBV7-9 combines with J gene TRBJ2-7; D is ambiguous. The CDR3 runs 16 residues. In germline, CDR1 is SEHNR, CDR2 FQNEAQ (reference sequence). The V and J ends lost 2 bases and 0 bases respectively, with 14 bases between them. The CDR3 region has the DNA TGTGCCAGCAGCTTAATCCGGTCCCTGAGCTCCTACGAGCAGTACTTC. This sequence encodes CASSLIRSLSSYEQYF. Variable domain in full (rest from reference TRBV7-9 and TRBJ2-7): DTGVSQNPRHKITKRGQNVTFRCDPISEHNRLYWYRQTLGQGPEFLTYFQNEAQLEKSRLLSDRFSAERPKGSFSTLEIQRTEQGDSAMYLCASSLIRSLSSYEQYFGPGTRLTVT.

The V and J genes are TRBV7-3 and TRBJ2-5; a weak D match, TRBD1 (6 bases). Germline CDR1 reads SGHTA; CDR2 reads FQGTGA. The CDR3 runs to 14 residues. Trimming removed 6 bases from V and 2 bases from J, with 13 bases in between. CDR3 nucleotides: TGTGCCAGCAGTCCAGGGGTAATTCAAGAGACCCAGTACTTC. This encodes CASSPGVIQETQYF.

The V call is TRBV7-9, the J call TRBJ2-7; D is unclear. V gave up 0 bases and J gave up 3 bases, with 6 bases separating them. Germline V lookup: CDR1 SEHNR, CDR2 FQNEAQ (reference sequence). The CDR3 is made up of 13 amino acids. This CDR3 is CASSLAPNYEQYF. CDR3 DNA: TGTGCCAGCAGCTTAGCACCGAACTACGAGCAGTACTTC.

The CDR3 nucleotides are TGTGCCAGCAGCTTGATGCGGGAGAGGGACACCGGGGAGCTGTTTTTT. It translates to CASSLMRERDTGELFF. The V gene is TRBV5-4, the J gene TRBJ2-2; 7 bases fit TRBD2. This CDR3 is 16 amino acids long. Germline CDR1 SGHNT, CDR2 YYREEE (reference sequence). Germline trimming cut 1 base from V and 3 bases from J; bases unmatched to any gene: 6. Variable domain in full (rest from reference TRBV5-4 and TRBJ2-2): ETGVTQSPTHLIKTRGQQVTLRCSSQSGHNTVSWYQQALGQGPQFIFQYYREEENGRGNFPPRFSGLQFPNYSSELNVNALELDDSALYLCASSLMRERDTGELFFGEGSRLTVL.

In the case of this clone: Other nucleotide sequences from this sample produce the same CDR3. The chain has TRBV7-9 and TRBJ2-7; D call uncertain. Looked up from germline, CDR1 is SEHNR and CDR2 is FQNEAQ (reference sequence). The CDR3 is made up of 11 amino acids. Deletions cut 4 bases from V and 3 bases from J, with 4 bases between. Here the CDR3 DNA reads TGTGCCAGCAGCTCATACTACGAGCAGTACTTC. This translates into CASSSYYEQYF.

On this clone itself: Other DNA sequences in the same sample also yield this CDR3. The rearrangement joins TRBV19 to TRBJ1-1, with 7 nucleotides matching TRBD1. Germline V gene lookup returns CDR1 LNHDA and CDR2 SQIVND (reference sequence). With 6 bases clipped from V and 5 bases from J, the junction kept 6 bases outside the gene matches. This CDR3 spans 13 amino acids. The CDR3 DNA is TGTGCCAGTAGCCCGAGGGGGCGGACTGAAGCTTTCTTT. Translating gives CASSPRGRTEAFF. Using reference TRBV19 and TRBJ1-1 for the parts outside the CDR3, the full variable domain is DGGITQSPKYLFRKEGQNVTLSCEQNLNHDAMYWYRQDPGQGLRLIYYSQIVNDFQKGDIAEGYSVSREKKESFPLTVTSAQKNPTAFYLCASSPRGRTEAFFGQGTRLTVV.

The V and J genes are TRBV4-2 and TRBJ1-3; D is ambiguous. Trimming left V 0 bases short and J 1 base short, with 7 bases between. Germline V gene sequence: CDR1 LGHNA, CDR2 YNFKEQ. This CDR3 is built from 15 residues. The CDR3 here is CASSQDSGSGNTIYF. The DNA of the CDR3 is TGTGCCAGCAGCCAAGATAGCGGTTCTGGAAACACCATATATTTT.

This chain connects TRBV28 to TRBJ2-3; 8 nucleotides align to TRBD2. Germline trimming cut 1 base from V and 3 bases from J; bases unmatched to any gene: 3. Germline assignment: CDR1 MDHEN and CDR2 SYDVKM. This CDR3 contains 15 residues. DNA of the CDR3: TGTGCCAGCAGTTTATTAGTAGCGGGAACAGATACGCAGTATTTT. This sequence encodes CASSLLVAGTDTQYF. Full variable domain (missing parts from reference TRBV28 and TRBJ2-3): DVKVTQSSRYLVKRTGEKVFLECVQDMDHENMFWYRQDPGLGLRLIYFSYDVKMKEKGDIPEGYSVSREKKERFSLILESASTNQTSMYLCASSLLVAGTDTQYFGPGTRLTVL.

The chain uses TRBV7-6 and TRBJ2-1; 8 bases fit TRBD2. This CDR3 region has 15 residues. The germline gives CDR1 SGHVS, CDR2 FNYEAQ. V lost 5 bases and J lost 6; bases outside the gene matches: 9. The CDR3 spells CASSVNVGTSNEQFF. CDR3 DNA: TGTGCCAGCAGCGTTAACGTGGGGACTAGCAATGAGCAGTTCTTC.

This chain uses TRBV28 with TRBJ1-6; D not certain. CDR1 and CDR2 from the germline V gene are MDHEN and SYDVKM. V lost 6 bases to trimming and J lost 7 bases, with 13 bases between them. CDR3 size: 14 residues. CDR3 DNA sequence: TGTGCCAGCAGGCGGGCAGGAGAGAATTCACCCCTCCACTTT. Translating it yields CASRRAGENSPLHF.

The V and J genes are TRBV7-9 and TRBJ2-3; the D gene is possibly TRBD2 (6 bases). CDR3 length equals 16 residues. Between the trimmed V and J ends, which lost 7 bases and 0 bases, there was a span of 17 bases. Germline-derived CDR1 and CDR2 are SEHNR and FQNEAQ (reference sequence). The CDR3 spells CASTPWGVISTDTQYF. For the CDR3, the DNA is TGTGCCAGCACCCCTTGGGGGGTTATAAGCACAGATACGCAGTATTTT.

A remark on this clone: It may be a read error: a sequence one base away is much more abundant. Other nucleotide sequences in the sample specify the same CDR3. The rearrangement uses TRBV7-8 and TRBJ2-7; D gene uncertain. The germline gives CDR1 SGHVS, CDR2 FQNEAQ. The germline V and J ends were trimmed by 5 bases and 0 bases, with 2 bases remaining between them. CDR3 length: 11 residues. The CDR3 is CASSISYEQYF. The CDR3 DNA sequence: TGTGCCAGCAGCATCTCCTACGAGCAGTACTTC.

This clone has more than one count but fewer than ten. This sample includes further DNA sequences coding for the same CDR3. The chain combines TRBV29-1 with TRBJ2-1, with D tentatively TRBD2 (5 bases). CDR1 is SQVTM and CDR2 is ANQGSEA in the germline V gene. This CDR3 comprises 13 residues. The V end lost 4 bases, the J end lost 0 bases, and 7 bases lay between the germline ends. CDR3 amino acids: CSVGGSSYNEQFF. The CDR3 bases are TGCAGCGTTGGAGGGAGCTCCTACAATGAGCAGTTCTTC.

The chain joins TRBV28 to TRBJ2-1; D gene ambiguous. This CDR3 contains 11 residues. Trimming left V 8 bases short and J 7 bases short, with 9 bases between. Germline V gene sequence: CDR1 MDHEN, CDR2 SYDVKM. CDR3 bases: TGTGCCAGCGGGTATACGAATGAGCAGTTCTTC. It specifies CASGYTNEQFF.

The chain links TRBV5-8 to TRBJ2-4; a possible D gene is TRBD1 (6 bases). V was pared by 4 bases and J by 3 bases, with 8 bases between. This CDR3 has 13 residues. Germline CDR1 SGHTS, CDR2 YDEGEE. The CDR3 DNA sequence: TGTGCCAGCAGCACAGGGTTCAAAAACATTCAGTACTTC. This gives the protein CASSTGFKNIQYF.

This rearrangement joins TRBV28 to TRBJ2-1; D ambiguous. The germline CDR1 and CDR2 sequences are MDHEN and SYDVKM. The CDR3 is made up of 14 amino acids. The germline V and J ends were trimmed by 5 bases and 2 bases, with 10 bases remaining between them. In DNA, the CDR3 is TGTGCCAGCAGTAAAGATGGAACCTACAATGAGCAGTTCTTC. Its protein is CASSKDGTYNEQFF.

The chain links TRBV28 to TRBJ1-2; 7 nucleotides align to TRBD1. There are 16 residues in the CDR3. The V and J ends lost 3 bases and 1 base, in that order; junction bases with no gene match: 8. The germline V gene encodes CDR1 MDHEN and CDR2 SYDVKM. CDR3 nucleotides: TGTGCCAGCAGTTTCCGTGGGGACAGCTTTAACTATGGCTACACCTTC. Translated: CASSFRGDSFNYGYTF.

The chain employs TRBV29-1 and TRBJ1-2; a possible D gene is TRBD1 (5 bases). Germline loops: CDR1 SQVTM, CDR2 ANQGSEA. Trimming pared 6 bases from V and 0 bases from J, leaving 17 bases between. The CDR3 length is 15 residues. The CDR3 DNA sequence: TGCAGCGTACCCAAGGTGGGACGGACTAACTATGGCTACACCTTC. Translation gives CSVPKVGRTNYGYTF.